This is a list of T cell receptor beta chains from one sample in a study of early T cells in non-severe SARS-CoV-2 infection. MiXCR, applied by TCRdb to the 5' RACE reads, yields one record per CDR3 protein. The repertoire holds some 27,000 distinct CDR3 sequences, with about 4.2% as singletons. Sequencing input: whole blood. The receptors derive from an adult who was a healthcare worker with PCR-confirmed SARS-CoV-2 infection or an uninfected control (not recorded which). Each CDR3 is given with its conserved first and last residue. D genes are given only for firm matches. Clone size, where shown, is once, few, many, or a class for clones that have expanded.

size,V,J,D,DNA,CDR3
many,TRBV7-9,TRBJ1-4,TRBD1,TGTGCCAGCAAACGACAGGGGGTAGAAAAACTGTTTTTT,CASKRQGVEKLFF
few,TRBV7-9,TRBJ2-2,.,TGTGCCAGCAGCCCGGGAATCGGGGAGCTGTTTTTT,CASSPGIGELFF
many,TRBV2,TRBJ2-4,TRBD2,TGTGCCAGCAGTGAAAGTCGCGGGGGGCCGGACATTCAGTACTTC,CASSESRGGPDIQYF
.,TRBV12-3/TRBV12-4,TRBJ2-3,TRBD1,TGTGCCAGCAGTTCAAACAGGGGAGATACGCAGTATTTT,CASSSNRGDTQYF
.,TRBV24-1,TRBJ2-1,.,TGTGCCACCAGTGAGACGGACAATGAGCAGTTCTTC,CATSETDNEQFF
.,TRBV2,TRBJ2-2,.,TGTGCCAGCAGTGAAGCGGTGCCAGCTGGGGAGCTGTTTTTT,CASSEAVPAGELFF
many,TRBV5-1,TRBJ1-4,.,TGCGCCAGCAGCTTGCGGGCAGGATCTAATGAAAAACTGTTTTTT,CASSLRAGSNEKLFF
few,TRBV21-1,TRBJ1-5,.,TGTGCCAGCACGCCCGAAGACAGGGTAAAAAATCAGCCCCAGCATTTT,CASTPEDRVKNQPQHF
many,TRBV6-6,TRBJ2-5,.,TGTGCCAGCAGTTACTTACGGCCTCAAGAGACCCAGTACTTC,CASSYLRPQETQYF
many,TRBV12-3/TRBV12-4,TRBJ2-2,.,TGTGCCAGCAGCTCCCGGCGGCTAGAGGCCGGGGAGCTGTTTTTT,CASSSRRLEAGELFF
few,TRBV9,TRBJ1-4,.,TGTGCCAGCAGCGCGCGATCGGCTAATGAAAAACTGTTTTTT,CASSARSANEKLFF
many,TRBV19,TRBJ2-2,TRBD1,TGTGCCAGTAGGACAGGGACGAACACCGGGGAGCTGTTTTTT,CASRTGTNTGELFF
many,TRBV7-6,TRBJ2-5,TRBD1,TGTGCCAGCAGACCGGGACAGCAACAAGAGACCCAGTACTTC,CASRPGQQQETQYF
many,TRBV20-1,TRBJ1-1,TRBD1,TGCAGTGCTATTCGGGACAGGGGGCGTCGAGCTTTCTTT,CSAIRDRGRRAFF
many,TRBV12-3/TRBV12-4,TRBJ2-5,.,TGTGCCAGCAGTTCTGGTTACAACCAAGAGACCCAGTACTTC,CASSSGYNQETQYF
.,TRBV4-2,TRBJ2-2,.,TGTGCCAGCAGCCCAGAGAGGGGGGAGCTGTCTTTT,CASSPERGELSF
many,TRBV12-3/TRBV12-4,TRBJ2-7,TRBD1,TGTGCCAGCAGAAAAAAGACAGGGCATACTTACGAGCAGTACTTC,CASRKKTGHTYEQYF
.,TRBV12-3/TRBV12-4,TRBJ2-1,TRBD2,TGTGCCAGCAGTTTACCGGGACTAGCGGGGGGTCAGCAGTTCTTC,CASSLPGLAGGQQFF
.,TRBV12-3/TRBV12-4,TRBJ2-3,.,TGTGCCAGCAGTTCCGGTCCCCAGGGCACAGATACGCAGTATTTT,CASSSGPQGTDTQYF
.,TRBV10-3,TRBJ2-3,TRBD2,TGTGCCAGCTGGGCTAGCGGAGACACAGATACGCAGTATTTT,CASWASGDTDTQYF
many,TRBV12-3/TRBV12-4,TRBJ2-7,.,TGTGCCAGCAGTATCTCTGGACTTCCCGTGGAGCAGTACTTC,CASSISGLPVEQYF
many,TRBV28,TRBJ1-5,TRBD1,TGTGCCAGCAGTTTCGACAGGGAAAGCAATCAGCCCCAGCATTTT,CASSFDRESNQPQHF
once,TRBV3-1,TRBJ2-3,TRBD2,TGTGCCAGCAGCCGAATGGGACTAGCGCTAGGCGATACGCAGTATTTT,CASSRMGLALGDTQYF
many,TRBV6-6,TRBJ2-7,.,TGTGCCAGCACGAATATCCGGGACGAGCAGTACTTC,CASTNIRDEQYF
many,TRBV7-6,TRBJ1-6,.,TGTGCCAGCAGCTCGCCGGGACCCGATTCACCCCTCCACTTT,CASSSPGPDSPLHF
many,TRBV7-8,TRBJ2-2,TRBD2,TGTGCCAGCAGCTCCCTCTCTAGCGGTTACACCGGGGAGCTGTTTTTT,CASSSLSSGYTGELFF
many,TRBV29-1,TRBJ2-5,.,TGCAGCGTTGAAGATCGAGGGGGAGAGACCCAGTACTTC,CSVEDRGGETQYF
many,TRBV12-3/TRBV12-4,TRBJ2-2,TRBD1,TGTGCCAGCAGTCCTCGATCCGGGACGGACAGGACCGGGGAGCTGTTTTTT,CASSPRSGTDRTGELFF
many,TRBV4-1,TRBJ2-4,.,TGCGCCAGCAGCCAAGATCGGGTCCTAGCCAAAAACATTCAGTACTTC,CASSQDRVLAKNIQYF
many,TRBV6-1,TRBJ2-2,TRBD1,TGTGCCAGCAGGAGGGACAGGGCTACCTTTTTCGCGAACACCGGGGAGCTGTTTTTT,CASRRDRATFFANTGELFF